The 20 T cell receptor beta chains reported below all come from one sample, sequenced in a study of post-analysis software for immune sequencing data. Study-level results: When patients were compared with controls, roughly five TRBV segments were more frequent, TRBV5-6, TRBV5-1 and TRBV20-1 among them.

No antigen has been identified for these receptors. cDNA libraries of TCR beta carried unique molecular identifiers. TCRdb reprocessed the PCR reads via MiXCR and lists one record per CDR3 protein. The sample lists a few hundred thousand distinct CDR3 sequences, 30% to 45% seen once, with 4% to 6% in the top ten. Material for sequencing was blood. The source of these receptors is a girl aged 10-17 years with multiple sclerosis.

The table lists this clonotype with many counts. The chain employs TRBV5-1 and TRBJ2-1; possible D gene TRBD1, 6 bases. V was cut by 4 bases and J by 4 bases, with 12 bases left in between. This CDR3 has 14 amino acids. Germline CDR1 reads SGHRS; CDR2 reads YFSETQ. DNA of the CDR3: TGCGCCAGCAGCCAGGAAGACAGGTACAATGAGCAGTTCTTC. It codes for CASSQEDRYNEQFF.

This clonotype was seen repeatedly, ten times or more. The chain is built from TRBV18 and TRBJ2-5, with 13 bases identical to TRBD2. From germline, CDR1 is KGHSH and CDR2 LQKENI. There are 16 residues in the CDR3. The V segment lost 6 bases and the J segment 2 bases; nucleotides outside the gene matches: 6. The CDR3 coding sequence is TGTGCCAGCTCCCATAAGGGACTAGCGGGACAAGAGACCCAGTACTTC. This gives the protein CASSHKGLAGQETQYF.

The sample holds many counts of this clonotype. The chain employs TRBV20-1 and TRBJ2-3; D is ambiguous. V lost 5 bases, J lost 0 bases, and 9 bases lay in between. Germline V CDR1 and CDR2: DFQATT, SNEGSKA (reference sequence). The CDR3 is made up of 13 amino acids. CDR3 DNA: TGCAGTGCTGATGAGCGTAGCACAGATACGCAGTATTTT. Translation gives CSADERSTDTQYF.

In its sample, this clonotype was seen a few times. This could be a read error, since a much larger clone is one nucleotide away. Here the CDR3 reads CSARDIRSNEQYF. The CDR3 DNA follows: TGCAGTGCTAGAGATATTCGGTCCAATGAGCAGTACTTC. The genes are TRBV20-1 and TRBJ2-7, with unresolved D. This CDR3 region has 13 residues. Trimming took off 0 bases at V and 7 bases at J, with 13 bases between the two ends. The germline CDR1 and CDR2 sequences are DFQATT and SNEGSKA (reference sequence).

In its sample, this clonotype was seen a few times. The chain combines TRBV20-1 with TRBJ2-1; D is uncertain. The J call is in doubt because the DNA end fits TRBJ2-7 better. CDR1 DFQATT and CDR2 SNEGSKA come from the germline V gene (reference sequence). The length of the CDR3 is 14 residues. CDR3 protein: CSARSIRSANEQYF. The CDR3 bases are TGCAGTGCTAGATCGATACGATCCGCCAATGAGCAGTACTTC.

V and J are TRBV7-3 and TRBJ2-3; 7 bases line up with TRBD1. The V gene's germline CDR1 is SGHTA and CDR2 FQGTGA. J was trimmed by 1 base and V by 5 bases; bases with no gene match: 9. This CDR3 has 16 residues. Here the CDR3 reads CASSPFTGAGTDTQYF. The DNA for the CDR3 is TGTGCCAGCAGCCCGTTCACAGGGGCGGGCACAGATACGCAGTATTTT.

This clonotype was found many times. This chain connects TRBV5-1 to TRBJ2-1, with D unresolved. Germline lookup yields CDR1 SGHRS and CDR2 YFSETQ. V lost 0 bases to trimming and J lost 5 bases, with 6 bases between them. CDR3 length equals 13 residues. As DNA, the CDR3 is TGCGCCAGCAGCTTGGACAGCCACAATGAGCAGTTCTTC. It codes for CASSLDSHNEQFF.

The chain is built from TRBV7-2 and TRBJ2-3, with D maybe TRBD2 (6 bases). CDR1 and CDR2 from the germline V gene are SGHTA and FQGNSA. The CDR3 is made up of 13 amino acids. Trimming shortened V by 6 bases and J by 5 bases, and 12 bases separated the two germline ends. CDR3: CASRTLGGDTQYF. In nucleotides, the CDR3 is TGTGCCAGCAGGACGCTGGGAGGAGATACGCAGTATTTT.

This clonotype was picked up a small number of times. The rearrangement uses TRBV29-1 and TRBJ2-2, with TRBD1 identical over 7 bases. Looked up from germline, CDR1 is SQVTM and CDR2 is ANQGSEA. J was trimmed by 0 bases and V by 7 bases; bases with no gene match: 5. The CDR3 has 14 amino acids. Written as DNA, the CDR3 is TGCAGCGCCGGACAGGCGACGAACACCGGGGAGCTGTTTTTT. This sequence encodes CSAGQATNTGELFF.

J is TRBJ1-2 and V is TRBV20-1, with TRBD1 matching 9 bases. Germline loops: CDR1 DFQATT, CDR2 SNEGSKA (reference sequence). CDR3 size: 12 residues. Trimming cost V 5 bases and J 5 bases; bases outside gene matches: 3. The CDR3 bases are TGCAGTGCTTCCGGGACAGGGTATGGCTACACCTTC. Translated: CSASGTGYGYTF.

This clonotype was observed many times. CDR3 region: CASSLQGASYGYTF. The CDR3, as DNA: TGTGCCAGCAGTTTGCAGGGGGCGTCCTATGGCTACACCTTC. This sequence joins TRBV27 and TRBJ1-2; TRBD1 agrees at 8 bases. The CDR3 contains 14 residues. The V gene end was trimmed by 3 bases and the J gene end by 4 bases; junction bases not matched to a gene: 4. Looked up from germline, CDR1 is MNHEY and CDR2 is SMNVEV (reference sequence).

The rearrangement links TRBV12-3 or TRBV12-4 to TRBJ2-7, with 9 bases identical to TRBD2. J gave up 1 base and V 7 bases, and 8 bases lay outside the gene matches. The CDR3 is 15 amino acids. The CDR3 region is CASNQAGGVSYEQYF. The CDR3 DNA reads TGTGCCAGCAACCAAGCGGGAGGTGTATCCTACGAGCAGTACTTC.

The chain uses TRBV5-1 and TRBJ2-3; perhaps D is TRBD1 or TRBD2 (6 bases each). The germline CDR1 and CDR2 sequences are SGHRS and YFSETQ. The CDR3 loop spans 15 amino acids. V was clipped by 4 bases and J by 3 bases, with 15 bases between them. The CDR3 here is CASSPAGRGTDTQYF. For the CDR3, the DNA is TGCGCCAGCAGCCCGGCGGGAAGGGGGACAGATACGCAGTATTTT.

This CDR3 is CASTIRWGNTEAFF. The CDR3 nucleotides read TGTGCCAGCACCATCCGATGGGGGAACACTGAAGCTTTCTTT. This sequence joins TRBV5-5 and TRBJ1-1; D remains ambiguous. V was trimmed by 6 bases and J by 1 base, leaving 13 bases between them. The CDR3 sequence is 14 residues long. Germline CDR1 SGHKS, CDR2 YYEKEE (reference sequence).

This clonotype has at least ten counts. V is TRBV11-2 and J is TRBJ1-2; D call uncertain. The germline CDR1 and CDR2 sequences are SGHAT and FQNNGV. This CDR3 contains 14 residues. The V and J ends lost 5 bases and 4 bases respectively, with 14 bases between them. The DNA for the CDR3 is TGTGCCAGCAGCCCCCCACAGCGGCTCTATGGCTACACCTTC. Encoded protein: CASSPPQRLYGYTF.

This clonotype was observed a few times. CDR3 in amino acids: CASSLEPRGTYNEQFF. CDR3 sequence (DNA): TGTGCCAGCAGCTTAGAGCCCAGGGGAACCTACAATGAGCAGTTCTTC. The V gene is TRBV11-2, the J gene TRBJ2-1; possible D gene TRBD1, 6 bases. CDR1 and CDR2 from the germline V gene are SGHAT and FQNNGV. V lost 0 bases to trimming and J lost 2 bases, with 11 bases between them. This CDR3 is 16 amino acids long.

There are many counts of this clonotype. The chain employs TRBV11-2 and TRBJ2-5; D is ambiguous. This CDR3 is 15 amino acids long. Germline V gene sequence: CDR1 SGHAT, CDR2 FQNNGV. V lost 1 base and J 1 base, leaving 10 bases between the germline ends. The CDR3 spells CASSLVSRAQETQYF. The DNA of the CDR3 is TGTGCCAGCAGCTTAGTTAGCAGAGCCCAAGAGACCCAGTACTTC.

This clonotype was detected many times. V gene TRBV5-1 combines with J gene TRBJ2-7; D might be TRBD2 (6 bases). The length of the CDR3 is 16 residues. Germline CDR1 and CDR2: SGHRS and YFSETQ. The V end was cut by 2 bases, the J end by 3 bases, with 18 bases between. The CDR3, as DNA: TGCGCCAGCAGCTTCACCAGCGAGGGACTGATCTACGAGCAGTACTTC. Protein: CASSFTSEGLIYEQYF.

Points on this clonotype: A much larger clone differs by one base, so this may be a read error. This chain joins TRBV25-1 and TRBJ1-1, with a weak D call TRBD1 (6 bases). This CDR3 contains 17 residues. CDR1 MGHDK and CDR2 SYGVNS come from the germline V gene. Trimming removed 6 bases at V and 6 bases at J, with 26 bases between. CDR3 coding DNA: TGTGCCAGCAGCGCCCGTGAATGGAAACAGGGCCCGCCTGAAGCTTTCTTT. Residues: CASSAREWKQGPPEAFF. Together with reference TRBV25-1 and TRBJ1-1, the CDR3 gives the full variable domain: EADIYQTPRYLVIGTGKKITLECSQTMGHDKMYWYQQDPGMELHLIHYSYGVNSTEKGDLSSESTVSRIRTEHFPLTLESARPSHTSQYLCASSAREWKQGPPEAFFGQGTRLTVV.

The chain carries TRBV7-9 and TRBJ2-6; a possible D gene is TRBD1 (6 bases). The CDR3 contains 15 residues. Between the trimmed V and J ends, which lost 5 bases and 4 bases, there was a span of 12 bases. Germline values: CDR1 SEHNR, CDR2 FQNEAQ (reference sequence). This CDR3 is CASSRQVAGANVLTF. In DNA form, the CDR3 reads TGTGCCAGCAGCCGACAGGTGGCCGGGGCCAACGTCCTGACTTTC.